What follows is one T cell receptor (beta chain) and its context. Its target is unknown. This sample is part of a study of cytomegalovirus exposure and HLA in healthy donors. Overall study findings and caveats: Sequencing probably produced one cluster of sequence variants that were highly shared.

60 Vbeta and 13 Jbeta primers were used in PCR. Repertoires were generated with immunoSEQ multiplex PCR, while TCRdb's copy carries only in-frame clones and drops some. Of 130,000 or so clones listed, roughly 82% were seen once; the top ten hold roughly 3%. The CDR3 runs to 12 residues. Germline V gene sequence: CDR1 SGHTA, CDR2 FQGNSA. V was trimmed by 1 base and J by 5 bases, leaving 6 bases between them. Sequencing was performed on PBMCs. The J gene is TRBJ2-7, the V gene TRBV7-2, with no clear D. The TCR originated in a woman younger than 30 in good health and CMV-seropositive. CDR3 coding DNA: TGTGCCAGCAGCTTAGGAGTTGACGAGCAGTACTTC. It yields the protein CASSLGVDEQYF.